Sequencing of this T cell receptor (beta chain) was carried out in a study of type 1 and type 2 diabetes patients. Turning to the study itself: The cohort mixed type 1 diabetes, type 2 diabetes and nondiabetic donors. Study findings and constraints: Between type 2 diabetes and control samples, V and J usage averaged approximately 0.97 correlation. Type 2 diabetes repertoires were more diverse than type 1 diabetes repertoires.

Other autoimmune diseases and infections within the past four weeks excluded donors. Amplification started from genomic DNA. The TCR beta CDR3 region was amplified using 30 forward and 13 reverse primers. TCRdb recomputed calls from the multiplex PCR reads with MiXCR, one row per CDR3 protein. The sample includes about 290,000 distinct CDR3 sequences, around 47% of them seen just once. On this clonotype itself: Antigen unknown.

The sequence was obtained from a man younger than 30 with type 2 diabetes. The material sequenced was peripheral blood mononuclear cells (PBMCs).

The DNA of the CDR3 is TGCGCCAGCAGTGAGGACACGGCTGGAAACACCATATATTTT. Encoded protein: CASSEDTAGNTIYF. The V call is TRBV10-2, the J call TRBJ1-3; D remains unclear. The germline gives CDR1 WSHSY, CDR2 SAAADI. CDR3 length: 14 amino acids. V lost 2 bases and J 2 bases, leaving 7 bases between the germline ends.